The source of this T cell receptor beta chain is a study of T cell clusters in autoimmune cytopenias. Study overall: The median distinct TRB clonotype count was a few thousand per sample, from a median roughly 51,000 reads.

TRB amplification used around 270 ng of peripheral blood genomic DNA. Multiplex touch-down PCR amplified TRB using TRB-A and TRB-B pools in one tube. From the multiplex PCR reads, TCRdb lists one entry per CDR3 protein and no DNA. Reported are around 730 distinct CDR3 sequences; the ten largest clones contain around a fifth. Per germline, CDR1 SGHDN and CDR2 FVKESK. This CDR3 has 15 residues. This clonotype is labeled medium-sized based on frequency. These data also formed part of another study, on T cell repertoires in aging, cancer and after chemotherapy. Per that study: In cancer patients, declining TCR diversity with age involved lost richness and lost evenness. Median generation probability rose over the chemotherapy interval in each cancer cohort, suggesting rebound thymic output.

The clonotype comes from a human donor in good health. Sequenced material: peripheral blood. The chain uses TRBV14 and TRBJ2-4; with no DNA, the TCRdb D assignment of TRBD2 cannot be verified. The CDR3 spells CASSQGASGIDIQYF.